Below, 24 T cell receptor beta chains from the same sample are listed, as sequenced in a study of T cells in Graves' hyperthyroidism and ophthalmopathy. RNA transcripts were the template for amplifying TCR beta CDR3 regions. TCR CDR3 regions were first amplified by RT-PCR with HTBI primers. TCRdb redid the calling of the multiplex PCR reads with MiXCR, one entry per CDR3 protein. The sample records about 620,000 distinct CDR3 sequences, 15% to 20% being singletons. Sequencing used blood. The source of these receptors is a woman aged 25-40 years with Graves' hyperthyroidism.

This clonotype was found many times. V usage is TRBV28 and J usage is TRBJ2-7; 12 bases align to TRBD2. The ends lost 5 bases at V and 3 bases at J; junction bases unmatched: 8. There are 16 residues in the CDR3. Germline CDR1 MDHEN, CDR2 SYDVKM. The CDR3 sequence: CASSVGGLAGFYEQYF. The CDR3 coding sequence is TGTGCCAGCAGTGTGGGGGGACTAGCGGGCTTCTACGAGCAGTACTTC.

This clonotype showed up many times. The chain employs TRBV30 and TRBJ1-2, with no clear D. Trimming took off 3 bases at V and 4 bases at J, with 15 bases between the two ends. The germline gives CDR1 GTSNPN, CDR2 SVGIG (reference sequence). CDR3 length equals 14 residues. CDR3 amino acids: CAWSPQAEIYGYTF. The CDR3 nucleotides read TGTGCCTGGAGCCCTCAGGCGGAGATCTATGGCTACACCTTC.

The table lists this clonotype with a few counts. The CDR3 region is CASSPLGPGTEAFF. The CDR3 nucleotides read TGTGCCAGCAGCCCTCTCGGCCCCGGGACTGAAGCTTTCTTT. V and J are TRBV6-1 and TRBJ1-1; D ambiguous. CDR1 MNHNS and CDR2 SASEGT come from the germline V gene. Between the trimmed V and J ends, which lost 6 bases and 5 bases, there was a span of 16 bases. The CDR3 runs 14 residues.

V usage is TRBV7-9 and J usage is TRBJ2-7, with D perhaps matching TRBD2 (5 bases). CDR1 is SEHNR, CDR2 FQNEAQ, per germline (reference sequence). V gave up 0 bases and J gave up 2 bases, with 8 bases separating them. The CDR3 consists of 14 residues. The CDR3 spells CASSLASEAYEQYF. In DNA, the CDR3 is TGTGCCAGCAGCTTAGCTAGCGAAGCCTACGAGCAGTACTTC. The full variable domain, rest sourced from reference TRBV7-9 and TRBJ2-7, is DTGVSQNPRHKITKRGQNVTFRCDPISEHNRLYWYRQTLGQGPEFLTYFQNEAQLEKSRLLSDRFSAERPKGSFSTLEIQRTEQGDSAMYLCASSLASEAYEQYFGPGTRLTVT.

The table lists this clonotype with many counts. J is TRBJ1-5 and V is TRBV6-1; TRBD1 aligns across 7 bases. V trimming: 6 bases; J trimming: 6 bases; junction bases outside the gene matches: 11. Germline lookup yields CDR1 MNHNS and CDR2 SASEGT. CDR3 length equals 15 residues. For the CDR3, the DNA is TGTGCCAGCAGGCTACAGGGGCAGGGCGGTCAGCCCCAGCATTTT. Translation gives CASRLQGQGGQPQHF.

The chain employs TRBV7-2 and TRBJ2-7, with D perhaps TRBD2 (6 bases). Germline V lookup: CDR1 SGHTA, CDR2 FQGNSA. Between the trimmed V and J ends, which lost 7 bases and 0 bases, there was a span of 13 bases. This CDR3 spans 14 amino acids. Here the CDR3 reads CASTLGRSSYEQYF. The CDR3 region has the DNA TGTGCCAGCACCCTCGGGAGATCCTCCTACGAGCAGTACTTC. Full variable domain (outside the CDR3, taken from reference TRBV7-2 and TRBJ2-7): GAGVSQSPSNKVTEKGKDVELRCDPISGHTALYWYRQSLGQGLEFLIYFQGNSAPDKSGLPSDRFSAERTGGSVSTLTIQRTQQEDSAVYLCASTLGRSSYEQYFGPGTRLTVT.

This clonotype showed up many times. The chain recombines TRBV20-1 with TRBJ2-3, with a weak D call TRBD2 (5 bases). The CDR3 is 14 amino acids. Trimming cost V 6 bases and J 3 bases, with 16 bases left between them. Germline V gene data show CDR1 as DFQATT and CDR2 as SNEGSKA (reference sequence). The CDR3 loop is CSAVLARGTDTQYF. The CDR3 bases are TGCAGTGCCGTTCTGGCCCGGGGAACAGATACGCAGTATTTT.

This clonotype was found a few times. The genes are TRBV25-1 and TRBJ1-6; D unclear. V shed 1 base and J shed 7 bases, with 5 bases lying between them. CDR3 length equals 13 residues. The germline gives CDR1 MGHDK, CDR2 SYGVNS. CDR3: CASSESKNSPLHF. The CDR3 DNA reads as TGTGCCAGCAGTGAATCGAAGAATTCACCCCTCCACTTT.

At least ten counts were recorded for this clonotype. This rearrangement joins TRBV30 to TRBJ1-2, with D uncertain. The CDR3 is 15 amino acids. Trimming cost V 4 bases and J 1 base, with 16 bases left between them. Germline V gives CDR1 GTSNPN, CDR2 SVGIG (reference sequence). In DNA, the CDR3 is TGTGCCTGGACCCCCTACCCAGCTTATAACTATGGCTACACCTTC. The encoded protein is CAWTPYPAYNYGYTF.

This clonotype was counted between two and nine times. The chain carries TRBV28 and TRBJ1-5, with D possibly being TRBD1 (6 bases). Deletions cut 6 bases from V and 4 bases from J, with 16 bases between. CDR3 length: 15 amino acids. Per germline, CDR1 MDHEN and CDR2 SYDVKM. The CDR3 sequence is CASRPPGHSNQPQHF. In DNA, the CDR3 is TGTGCCAGCAGGCCTCCGGGACACTCGAATCAGCCCCAGCATTTT.

The CDR3 nucleotides read TGTGCCAGCAGCTTAGGCGTAAATGGCATTCAGTACTTC. It is translated as CASSLGVNGIQYF. The chain links TRBV5-6 to TRBJ2-4; D ambiguous. The ends were cut back, 2 bases at V and 9 bases at J, with 12 bases in the middle. Germline CDR1 SGHDT, CDR2 YYEEEE. This CDR3 contains 13 residues.

The chain's CDR3 is CASFSEKLFF. The CDR3 bases are TGTGCCAGCTTCAGCGAAAAACTGTTTTTT. The V call is TRBV28, the J call TRBJ1-4; D gene ambiguous. V lost 8 bases and J lost 8, with 6 bases in between. Germline assignment: CDR1 MDHEN and CDR2 SYDVKM. The CDR3 spans 10 residues.

This sequence joins TRBV6-9 and TRBJ2-2, with 7 bases identical to TRBD2. The germline V gene has CDR1 MNHGY and CDR2 SVAAGI. Germline trimming cut 3 bases from V and 7 bases from J; bases unmatched to any gene: 8. The CDR3 runs 15 residues. In DNA, the CDR3 is TGTGCCAGCAGTTACTGGGGGGGTGATGGCGGGGAGCTGTTTTTT. The encoded protein is CASSYWGGDGGELFF.

This clonotype was seen repeatedly, ten times or more. This chain uses TRBV20-1 with TRBJ2-1; the match to TRBD2 covers 7 bases. This CDR3 contains 15 residues. V was clipped by 8 bases and J by 4 bases; unmatched bases: 14. CDR1 is DFQATT and CDR2 is SNEGSKA in the germline V gene (reference sequence). The DNA of the CDR3 is TGCAGTCCGACCGAGGGGCTAGCGGTTTACAATGAGCAGTTCTTC. Its protein product is CSPTEGLAVYNEQFF.

The chain links TRBV13 to TRBJ2-7; the D gene is possibly TRBD1 (5 bases). Trimming shortened V by 7 bases and J by 3 bases, and 19 bases separated the two germline ends. Germline lookup yields CDR1 PRHDT and CDR2 FYEKMQ (reference sequence). The CDR3 loop spans 15 amino acids. The CDR3 DNA follows: TGTGCCAGCACCCTGGGCAGGGCTGGTTTCTACGAGCAGTACTTC. Amino acids: CASTLGRAGFYEQYF.

This clonotype was observed at least ten times. The chain joins TRBV7-2 to TRBJ1-2; D is ambiguous. The ends were cut back, 2 bases at V and 4 bases at J, with 11 bases in the middle. The V gene's germline CDR1 is SGHTA and CDR2 FQGNSA. CDR3 length: 14 amino acids. CDR3 DNA: TGTGCCAGCAGCTTACTCGGCAGCTCCTATGGCTACACCTTC. It codes for CASSLLGSSYGYTF.

The chain recombines TRBV11-3 with TRBJ2-5; the D gene is possibly TRBD2 (6 bases). Germline-derived CDR1 and CDR2 are SGHNT and YENEEA. The V end was cut by 0 bases, the J end by 9 bases, with 11 bases between. The CDR3 covers 13 residues. CDR3 DNA: TGTGCCAGCAGCTTAGACCCCGGGGGAGCCCAGTACTTC. This sequence encodes CASSLDPGGAQYF. Using reference TRBV11-3 and TRBJ2-5 for the parts outside the CDR3, the full variable domain is EAGVVQSPRYKIIEKKQPVAFWCNPISGHNTLYWYLQNLGQGPELLIRYENEEAVDDSQLPKDRFSAERLKGVDSTLKIQPAELGDSAVYLCASSLDPGGAQYFGPGTRLLVL.

V is TRBV7-9 and J is TRBJ2-7; the D gene is possibly TRBD2 (6 bases). Germline CDR1 and CDR2: SEHNR and FQNEAQ (reference sequence). The CDR3 runs 15 residues. The V gene lost 6 bases and the J gene lost 7 bases, with 22 bases spanning the gap. In DNA, the CDR3 is TGTGCCAGCAGACGATCAGGACTAAGCGGAGGAGAGCAGTACTTC. It codes for CASRRSGLSGGEQYF.

This clonotype was found once. The CDR3 here is CASMKGTIGIQYF. The CDR3 DNA follows: TGTGCCAGTATGAAAGGTACCATCGGGATTCAGTACTTC. The chain employs TRBV19 and TRBJ2-5, with D perhaps matching TRBD2 (5 bases). Germline V gene sequence: CDR1 LNHDA, CDR2 SQIVND (reference sequence). The CDR3 sequence is 13 residues long. Between the trimmed V and J ends, which lost 7 bases and 11 bases, there was a span of 20 bases. Full variable domain (remainder filled in from reference TRBV19 and TRBJ2-5): DGGITQSPKYLFRKEGQNVTLSCEQNLNHDAMYWYRQDPGQGLRLIYYSQIVNDFQKGDIAEGYSVSREKKESFPLTVTSAQKNPTAFYLCASMKGTIGIQYFGPGTRLLVL.

This clonotype was observed many times. The rearrangement uses TRBV11-3 and TRBJ2-3; 9 positions match TRBD2. Trimming at V came to 1 base and at J to 3 bases, leaving 8 bases not matched to a gene. CDR1 and CDR2 from the germline V gene are SGHNT and YENEEA. The CDR3 has 17 residues. The CDR3 region has the DNA TGTGCCAGCAGCTTAGGCGTAGCGGGAGTATCGACAGATACGCAGTATTTT. It yields the protein CASSLGVAGVSTDTQYF. Drawing the rest from reference TRBV11-3 and TRBJ2-3, the complete variable domain is EAGVVQSPRYKIIEKKQPVAFWCNPISGHNTLYWYLQNLGQGPELLIRYENEEAVDDSQLPKDRFSAERLKGVDSTLKIQPAELGDSAVYLCASSLGVAGVSTDTQYFGPGTRLTVL.

This clonotype was found a few times. A much bigger clone sits one base away, suggesting this may be a read error. The chain combines TRBV29-1 with TRBJ2-1, with no clear D. The V gene's germline CDR1 is SQVTM and CDR2 ANQGSEA. The CDR3 contains 13 residues. The CDR3 DNA follows: TGCAGCGTTGAAGTCAGGATAAACAATGAGCAGTCCTTC. This sequence encodes CSVEVRINNEQSF.

The chain carries TRBV5-5 and TRBJ2-7; D gene uncertain. Germline lookup yields CDR1 SGHKS and CDR2 YYEKEE (reference sequence). The V gene lost 0 bases and the J gene lost 5 bases, with 12 bases spanning the gap. The CDR3 runs 14 residues. The CDR3: CASSLEGSGNEQYF. CDR3 DNA sequence: TGTGCCAGCAGCTTGGAAGGCTCAGGCAACGAGCAGTACTTC.

In its sample, this clonotype was seen many times. This chain joins TRBV30 and TRBJ2-7, with no clear D. Germline lookup yields CDR1 GTSNPN and CDR2 SVGIG (reference sequence). This CDR3 is built from 12 residues. Trimming left V 0 bases short and J 3 bases short, with 6 bases between. The CDR3 loop reads CAWSVGLYEQYF. The CDR3 DNA reads as TGTGCCTGGAGTGTAGGCCTCTACGAGCAGTACTTC.

This clonotype appeared many times. The rearrangement links TRBV30 to TRBJ1-5; D uncertain. This CDR3 has 13 amino acids. V lost 3 bases to trimming and J lost 3 bases, with 9 bases between them. CDR1 is GTSNPN and CDR2 is SVGIG in the germline V gene (reference sequence). Here the CDR3 reads CAWSATHNQPQHF. The CDR3 DNA reads TGTGCCTGGAGCGCGACCCACAATCAGCCCCAGCATTTT.